The text below deals with one TCR beta chain. The antigen is undetermined. The data were taken from a study of T cells in Graves' hyperthyroidism and ophthalmopathy. Unmatched junction bases numbered 6, after V lost 4 bases and J lost 3 bases. The CDR3 consists of 16 residues. Germline CDR1 and CDR2: SGHRS and YFSETQ. Amplification of TCR beta CDR3 regions was performed using RNA transcripts as template. First-round RT-PCR of the TCR CDR3 relied on the HTBI primer set. MiXCR was run by TCRdb on the multiplex PCR reads, yielding one entry per CDR3 protein. The sample shows roughly 660,000 distinct CDR3 sequences, 17% of them seen only once. Study-level results: Classification by a 13 V-J model distinguished ophthalmopathy from stable hyperthyroidism.

This TCR was recovered from a man in his fifties or sixties with Graves' hyperthyroidism. The chain links TRBV5-1 to TRBJ2-3, with 12 bases matching TRBD1. The source material was blood. The DNA of the CDR3 is TGCGCCAGCAGCACGGGACAGGGGGCGCAAACAGATACGCAGTATTTT. Amino acid sequence: CASSTGQGAQTDTQYF.